The clone carrying this TCR beta chain was observed a handful of times. Its antigen remains unknown. TCRdb reanalysed the 5' RACE reads using MiXCR and keeps one entry per CDR3 protein. The sample includes 20,000 to 25,000 distinct CDR3 sequences, approximately 15% of them seen just once. This sample is drawn from a study of spatial heterogeneity in lung cancer. Study overall: A unique TCR and UMI combination showed up more than ten times in raw reads, on average.

Overall study results and limits: It was found that expanded intratumoral alpha and beta TCR counts tracked tumor mutation counts. Quantities of ubiquitous and regional expanded TCRs paralleled ubiquitous and regional nonsynonymous mutations, respectively.

Time point here: sample taken at primary tumor resection. Unsorted samples of tumor, nontumor lung or frozen PBMC had their whole RNA sequenced. The TCR was taken from a female donor with early-stage non-small cell lung cancer. The source was lung tumor tissue, collected at surgery.

CDR3 DNA: TGTGCCAGCATCCGGGACAGCACAGATACGCAGTATTTT. Protein sequence: CASIRDSTDTQYF. V is TRBV28 and J is TRBJ2-3; possibly TRBD1 or TRBD2 for D (5 bases each). This CDR3 region has 13 residues. Germline CDR1 MDHEN, CDR2 SYDVKM. With 7 bases removed from V and 0 bases from J, the gap between germline ends came to 8 bases. The variable domain in full, with the rest retrieved from reference TRBV28 and TRBJ2-3, is DVKVTQSSRYLVKRTGEKVFLECVQDMDHENMFWYRQDPGLGLRLIYFSYDVKMKEKGDIPEGYSVSREKKERFSLILESASTNQTSMYLCASIRDSTDTQYFGPGTRLTVL.